What follows is one TCR beta chain and its context. This sample is part of a study of shared T cell receptors in the human thymus. The assay was immunoSEQ multiplex PCR, and TCRdb's table has in-frame clones only and misses some. Of 600,000 or so clones in the sample, approximately 89% are singletons; the top ten hold approximately 0.0097%. This sample was shared with a second study, whose subject was human thymus T cells. This second study says: Thymic resections from corrective heart surgery supplied the tissue. Among thymic and blood repertoires, usage of V and J genes appeared biased. Related studies found that unrelated individuals share highly overlapping thymic repertoires.

The source of this sequence is a boy younger than two with a congenital heart defect. The sample was thymocytes.

CDR3 in DNA: TGCGCCAGCAGCCAAGGAGTCGGAGGGAAACCACCGAAACATGAAGCTTTCTTT. Residues: CASSQGVGGKPPKHEAFF. V gene TRBV4-3 combines with J gene TRBJ1-1; the D is unclear. V was trimmed by 1 base and J by 7 bases, leaving 25 bases between them. The CDR3 runs 18 residues. CDR1 and CDR2 (germline): LGHNA, YSLEER.